The 18 T cell receptor beta chains given below trace back to one sample, sequenced in a study of Ad26.COV2.S vaccination and SARS-CoV-2 variants (dated by TCRdb to about 2021). Explained via the paper, the treatment or condition label denotes: about 20 received Ad26.COV2.S at low or high dose, single or two shots; roughly five received placebo; per-sample allocation not given. For vaccine and placebo recipients, the sequenced repertoires came from samples collected on day 63 after the first injection. Library preparation used the immunoSEQ multiplex PCR assay. What TCRdb holds here is the immuneACCESS table cut down to in-frame rearrangements. Part of the clones is not present; checked against another copy, under half of the missing clones reflect an unresolved V gene, and the others are unexplained. The sample yields around 320,000 clones; around four fifths were counted once. The top ten constitute 2% to 2.5% of the sample.

This sample comprised peripheral blood, obtained in a trial of Ad26.COV2.S vaccine versus placebo. Source of these receptors: a person aged 18-65 years who received the Ad26.COV2.S COVID-19 vaccine or a placebo.

The rearrangement joins TRBV9 to TRBJ2-3; 7 nucleotides line up with TRBD2. Per germline, CDR1 SGDLS and CDR2 YYNGEE. The CDR3 totals 14 residues. The V segment lost 0 bases and the J segment 6 bases; nucleotides outside the gene matches: 4. CDR3 sequence: CASSVGTRSDTQYF. In nucleotides, the CDR3 is TGTGCCAGCAGCGTAGGGACTAGAAGTGATACGCAGTATTTT.

The rearrangement links TRBV4-2 to TRBJ2-1, with D unresolved. The length of the CDR3 is 19 residues. Trimming pared 0 bases from V and 5 bases from J, leaving 23 bases between. Germline CDR1 reads LGHNA; CDR2 reads YNFKEQ. CDR3 residues: CASSQDGFLKTDRNNEQFF. The CDR3, as DNA: TGTGCCAGCAGCCAAGATGGGTTCCTGAAAACAGATCGAAACAATGAGCAGTTCTTC.

The rearrangement links TRBV9 to TRBJ1-3; D is undetermined. CDR1 and CDR2 (germline): SGDLS, YYNGEE. V gave up 3 bases and J gave up 0 bases, with 7 bases separating them. This CDR3 spans 14 amino acids. CDR3 residues: CASSAGPSGNTIYF. The CDR3 nucleotides are TGTGCCAGCAGCGCCGGGCCCTCTGGAAACACCATATATTTT.

V and J are TRBV5-4 and TRBJ1-2; unclear D gene. Germline lookup yields CDR1 SGHNT and CDR2 YYREEE (reference sequence). The CDR3 runs 13 residues. V dropped 3 bases and J dropped 3 bases, with 9 bases sitting between them. The CDR3 loop is CASSSDGYYGYTF. The CDR3 DNA follows: TGTGCCAGCAGCTCGGACGGCTACTATGGCTACACCTTC.

This rearrangement joins TRBV6-5 to TRBJ1-3; a possible D gene is TRBD1 (5 bases). Germline V gene sequence: CDR1 MNHEY, CDR2 SVGAGI. This CDR3 has 13 residues. V shed 8 bases and J shed 1 base, with 9 bases lying between them. DNA of the CDR3: TGTGCCAGCTCCCGGGGGTCTGGAAACACCATATATTTT. Protein product: CASSRGSGNTIYF.

The rearrangement joins TRBV25-1 to TRBJ2-5; D might be TRBD1 (6 bases). The CDR3 totals 16 residues. V was cut by 4 bases and J by 2 bases, with 17 bases left in between. The germline CDR1 and CDR2 sequences are MGHDK and SYGVNS. The CDR3 DNA is TGTGCCAGCAGTGGTGGGGGCTTTAAGGTACAAGAGACCCAGTACTTC. This encodes CASSGGGFKVQETQYF.

The genes are TRBV4-1 and TRBJ1-4, with 7 nucleotides matching TRBD1. The CDR3 covers 15 residues. J lost 4 bases, V lost 5 bases, and 7 bases had no gene match. In germline, CDR1 is MGHRA, CDR2 YSYEKL. CDR3 nucleotides: TGCGCCAGCAGCAAAGGGGACAGAGATAATGAAAAACTGTTTTTT. Protein product: CASSKGDRDNEKLFF.

The rearrangement links TRBV28 to TRBJ1-2, with TRBD1 identical over 8 bases. CDR3 size: 14 residues. With V trimmed by 6 bases and J by 8 bases, 11 bases remained unmatched. CDR1 MDHEN and CDR2 SYDVKM come from the germline V gene. The CDR3 bases are TGTGCCAGCAGCTCGACAGGGGCCTTTGGGGGCTACACCTTC. Its translation: CASSSTGAFGGYTF.

The chain couples TRBV7-8 to TRBJ2-7; perhaps D is TRBD1 or TRBD2 (6 bases each). Germline V gene lookup returns CDR1 SGHVS and CDR2 FQNEAQ. CDR3 length equals 18 residues. V was clipped by 4 bases and J by 5 bases, with 27 bases between them. CDR3 sequence reads: CASSYAPARGRPDNEQYF. The CDR3 DNA sequence: TGTGCCAGCAGCTATGCTCCCGCCCGGGGGCGCCCCGACAACGAGCAGTACTTC.

This clone was found many times. Additional DNA sequences in this sample encode the identical CDR3. CDR3 loop: CASSRGPSTNEKLFF. The CDR3 DNA is TGTGCCAGCAGCCGAGGCCCTTCAACTAATGAAAAACTGTTTTTT. The chain employs TRBV4-2 and TRBJ1-4; D unresolved. V was pared by 4 bases and J by 0 bases, with 9 bases between. This CDR3 contains 15 residues. The germline CDR1 and CDR2 sequences are LGHNA and YNFKEQ.

J is TRBJ2-5 and V is TRBV5-6, with D perhaps matching TRBD2 (6 bases). Germline assignment: CDR1 SGHDT and CDR2 YYEEEE. V was trimmed by 0 bases and J by 1 base, leaving 13 bases between them. The CDR3 contains 16 residues. The CDR3 region is CASSLAGRDLQETQYF. The DNA of the CDR3 is TGTGCCAGCAGCTTGGCCGGGCGGGATCTCCAAGAGACCCAGTACTTC.

This rearrangement joins TRBV18 to TRBJ1-3; D unresolved. Between the trimmed V and J ends, which lost 0 bases and 2 bases, there was a span of 8 bases. The CDR3 loop spans 15 amino acids. Germline values: CDR1 KGHSH, CDR2 LQKENI. CDR3 nucleotides: TGTGCCAGCTCACCACCGGTCATAGCTGGAAACACCATATATTTT. Translating gives CASSPPVIAGNTIYF.

The chain carries TRBV4-1 and TRBJ2-4; no clear D gene. With 3 bases removed from V and 4 bases from J, the gap between germline ends came to 4 bases. CDR1 and CDR2 from the germline V gene are MGHRA and YSYEKL. The CDR3 has 12 residues. CDR3 nucleotides: TGCGCCAGCAGCCAGTTAAAAAACATTCAGTACTTC. Translated, it gives CASSQLKNIQYF.

The CDR3 coding sequence is TGTGCCAGCAGTCTCGACAGGGACGATTCACCCCTCCACTTT. It translates to CASSLDRDDSPLHF. The V and J genes are TRBV28 and TRBJ1-6; TRBD1 aligns across 7 bases. CDR1 MDHEN and CDR2 SYDVKM come from the germline V gene. The CDR3 consists of 14 residues. The J segment lost 8 bases and the V segment lost 5 bases, leaving 6 bases of the junction unmatched. Full variable domain (outside the CDR3, taken from reference TRBV28 and TRBJ1-6): DVKVTQSSRYLVKRTGEKVFLECVQDMDHENMFWYRQDPGLGLRLIYFSYDVKMKEKGDIPEGYSVSREKKERFSLILESASTNQTSMYLCASSLDRDDSPLHFGNGTRLTVT.

J is TRBJ2-3 and V is TRBV19; TRBD2 agrees at 11 bases. The trim removed 1 base at V and 4 bases at J, leaving 4 bases unmatched. CDR1 LNHDA and CDR2 SQIVND come from the germline V gene (reference sequence). The CDR3 contains 16 residues. The CDR3 is CASSIVFSGGADTQYF. CDR3 DNA sequence: TGTGCCAGTAGTATAGTGTTTAGCGGGGGGGCAGATACGCAGTATTTT.

The chain employs TRBV18 and TRBJ1-2, with a tentative D call TRBD1 (5 bases). V dropped 3 bases and J dropped 4 bases, with 12 bases sitting between them. There are 14 residues in the CDR3. The germline CDR1 and CDR2 sequences are KGHSH and LQKENI. The CDR3 coding sequence is TGTGCCAGCTCACCCGACAGAGACCTCTATGGCTACACCTTC. It is translated as CASSPDRDLYGYTF.

The chain uses TRBV28 and TRBJ1-4, with D hard to call. V gave up 3 bases and J gave up 3 bases, with 17 bases separating them. This CDR3 is 17 amino acids long. Germline-derived CDR1 and CDR2 are MDHEN and SYDVKM. The CDR3 sequence is CASSFFSKAVANEKLFF. The CDR3 DNA is TGTGCCAGCAGTTTTTTTTCCAAAGCAGTGGCTAATGAAAAACTGTTTTTT.

This chain connects TRBV7-2 to TRBJ2-5; D not resolved. Per the germline V gene, CDR1 is SGHTA and CDR2 is FQGNSA. V lost 6 bases to trimming and J lost 5 bases, with 16 bases between them. The CDR3 contains 14 residues. CDR3 nucleotides: TGTGCCAGCAGTCCTGACTCCCTTTGGGAGACCCAGTACTTC. Translating gives CASSPDSLWETQYF.